Presented here are 21 T cell receptor beta chains from one specimen sequenced in a study of type 1 and type 2 diabetes patients. The PCR template was genomic DNA. Amplification of the beta chain CDR3 used 30 forward and 13 reverse multiplex primers. TCRdb redid the calling of the multiplex PCR reads with MiXCR, one entry per CDR3 protein. The top ten hold roughly an eighth of the sample, which has a few hundred thousand distinct CDR3 sequences, 45% to 60% seen once. The material sequenced was peripheral blood mononuclear cells (PBMCs). These receptors came from a man aged 18 to 29 with type 2 diabetes.

This clonotype was counted a few times. This chain joins TRBV6-6 and TRBJ1-1, with a tentative D call TRBD1 (5 bases). The CDR3 length is 14 residues. Trimming took off 8 bases at V and 1 base at J, with 14 bases between the two ends. Germline V gene sequence: CDR1 MNHNY, CDR2 SVGAGI (reference sequence). CDR3 sequence reads: CASDQGVSNTEAFF. CDR3 DNA: TGTGCCAGCGATCAAGGGGTGTCGAACACTGAAGCTTTCTTT.

The chain is built from TRBV14 and TRBJ2-1; D gene unclear. The CDR3 has 17 residues. The V gene's germline CDR1 is SGHDN and CDR2 FVKESK. V was cut by 0 bases and J by 8 bases, with 20 bases left in between. CDR3 coding DNA: TGTGCCAGCAGCCAAGAGGGCCGTCCCTTCAGAGTCCATGAGCAGTTCTTC. It yields the protein CASSQEGRPFRVHEQFF.

The chain combines TRBV18 with TRBJ1-2; D is ambiguous. The V end was cut by 2 bases, the J end by 7 bases, with 8 bases between. CDR1 and CDR2 (germline): KGHSH, LQKENI. The CDR3 consists of 12 residues. CDR3 nucleotide sequence: TGTGCCAGCTCACCAGGATTAAGTGGCTACACCTTC. Encoded protein: CASSPGLSGYTF.

The chain carries TRBV7-2 and TRBJ2-3; 13 bases map to TRBD2. Losses at the gene ends were 6 bases for V and 4 bases for J; bases not matched to a gene: 4. The CDR3 has 15 residues. Germline values: CDR1 SGHTA, CDR2 FQGNSA. The CDR3 DNA follows: TGTGCCAGCAGATGGGGACTAGCGGGGTCAGATACGCAGTATTTT. Encoded protein: CASRWGLAGSDTQYF.

V and J are TRBV7-2 and TRBJ2-1, with D perhaps TRBD2 (5 bases). V lost 2 bases and J 6 bases, leaving 11 bases between the germline ends. In germline, CDR1 is SGHTA, CDR2 FQGNSA. The CDR3 runs 14 residues. The CDR3 loop is CASSLLTGSNEQFF. The DNA of the CDR3 is TGTGCCAGCAGCTTATTGACGGGATCCAATGAGCAGTTCTTC. Supplemented by reference TRBV7-2 and TRBJ2-1, the full variable domain reads GAGVSQSPSNKVTEKGKDVELRCDPISGHTALYWYRQSLGQGLEFLIYFQGNSAPDKSGLPSDRFSAERTGGSVSTLTIQRTQQEDSAVYLCASSLLTGSNEQFFGPGTRLTVL.

This clonotype showed up just a few times. This rearrangement joins TRBV6-1 to TRBJ1-5; no clear D gene. The V and J ends lost 7 bases and 0 bases respectively, with 10 bases between them. This CDR3 is built from 14 residues. Germline V gene sequence: CDR1 MNHNS, CDR2 SASEGT. CDR3 sequence: CASTPHSSNQPQHF. Written as DNA, the CDR3 is TGTGCCAGCACCCCCCACAGTAGCAATCAGCCCCAGCATTTT.

The chain uses TRBV20-1 and TRBJ2-7, with a weak D call TRBD2 (6 bases). The CDR3 is 15 amino acids. V gave up 0 bases and J gave up 0 bases, with 12 bases separating them. In germline, CDR1 is DFQATT, CDR2 SNEGSKA (reference sequence). The CDR3: CSARDRGSSSYEQYF. As DNA, the CDR3 is TGCAGTGCTAGAGATCGGGGGTCCAGCTCCTACGAGCAGTACTTC.

The table lists this clonotype with a few counts. This chain uses TRBV2 with TRBJ2-7; 8 positions match TRBD1. The length of the CDR3 is 12 residues. The V gene end was trimmed by 7 bases and the J gene end by 4 bases; junction bases not matched to a gene: 3. Germline V gene lookup returns CDR1 SNHLY and CDR2 FYNNEI. CDR3 coding DNA: TGTGCCAGCACCGGACAGGGTTACGAGCAGTACTTC. It codes for CASTGQGYEQYF.

This clonotype was seen repeatedly, ten times or more. This chain links TRBV2 with TRBJ1-2; 7 bases are a match to TRBD1. V gave up 3 bases and J gave up 7 bases; unmatched junction bases: 2. The CDR3 covers 12 residues. Germline-derived CDR1 and CDR2 are SNHLY and FYNNEI. CDR3 sequence: CASSEPGGGYTF. The DNA of the CDR3 is TGTGCCAGCAGTGAGCCAGGGGGTGGCTACACCTTC. The full variable domain, its missing parts supplied by reference TRBV2 and TRBJ1-2, is EPEVTQTPSHQVTQMGQEVILRCVPISNHLYFYWYRQILGQKVEFLVSFYNNEISEKSEIFDDQFSVERPDGSNFTLKIRSTKLEDSAMYFCASSEPGGGYTFGSGTRLTVV.

This chain connects TRBV29-1 to TRBJ2-1, with unresolved D. Germline V gene sequence: CDR1 SQVTM, CDR2 ANQGSEA. This CDR3 is built from 15 residues. V lost 5 bases, J lost 2 bases, and 16 bases lay in between. The CDR3: CSVQLSATPYNEQFF. CDR3 sequence (DNA): TGCAGCGTTCAGCTATCCGCCACACCCTACAATGAGCAGTTCTTC.

The chain employs TRBV7-2 and TRBJ1-6; D is undetermined. Trimming took 4 bases from V and 10 from J, leaving 29 bases between them. Germline V gene sequence: CDR1 SGHTA, CDR2 FQGNSA. There are 19 residues in the CDR3. The CDR3 DNA follows: TGTGCCAGCAGCTCCCGTGGAAAGGGTGATTTAGCCTCTGCATCACCCCTCCACTTT. Protein: CASSSRGKGDLASASPLHF.

A few counts support this clonotype. This chain connects TRBV7-3 to TRBJ2-3; 14 bases align to TRBD2. This CDR3 spans 13 amino acids. The junction had 1 base not matched to a gene; V was cut back by 5 bases and J by 9 bases. Germline CDR1 is SGHTA and CDR2 is FQGTGA. CDR3: CASSGTSGGTQYF. CDR3 DNA sequence: TGTGCCAGCAGCGGGACTAGCGGGGGAACGCAGTATTTT.

The chain couples TRBV7-2 to TRBJ2-5, with unresolved D. The CDR3 runs to 17 residues. Germline CDR1 and CDR2: SGHTA and FQGNSA. V was pared by 1 base and J by 5 bases, with 20 bases between. The CDR3 nucleotides are TGTGCCAGCAGCTTAGTCGGCGCAGGATTTTATCGGGAGACCCAGTACTTC. This translates into CASSLVGAGFYRETQYF.

This sequence joins TRBV28 and TRBJ1-1; 7 nucleotides agree with TRBD1. This CDR3 region has 14 residues. The J segment lost 10 bases and the V segment lost 6 bases, leaving 14 bases of the junction unmatched. Germline V lookup: CDR1 MDHEN, CDR2 SYDVKM. DNA of the CDR3: TGTGCCAGCAGCTCCGCTCAGGTACAGGGGTCAGCTTTCTTT. Amino acid sequence: CASSSAQVQGSAFF.

The CDR3 nucleotides read TGTGCCAGCAGTGCGCGGGGACAGTCGCTTACCTACGAGCAGTACTTC. Its translation: CASSARGQSLTYEQYF. The chain joins TRBV12-3 or TRBV12-4 to TRBJ2-7; a possible D gene is TRBD1 (7 bases). This CDR3 is 16 amino acids long. Trimming left V 5 bases short and J 2 bases short, with 19 bases between.

The chain carries TRBV7-2 and TRBJ1-2; D gene uncertain. The CDR3 loop spans 15 amino acids. V was shortened by 5 bases and J by 4 bases, with 17 bases between the two germline ends. Per the germline V gene, CDR1 is SGHTA and CDR2 is FQGNSA. CDR3 DNA sequence: TGTGCCAGCAGCGACGACCTGAGGAGTTTCTATGGCTACACCTTC. Amino acid sequence: CASSDDLRSFYGYTF.

This clonotype has only a few counts. This rearrangement joins TRBV19 to TRBJ1-6, with D maybe TRBD1 (5 bases). Deletions cut 6 bases from V and 7 bases from J, with 16 bases between. Germline lookup yields CDR1 LNHDA and CDR2 SQIVND (reference sequence). The CDR3 sequence is 15 residues long. The CDR3 reads CASSLLQGPNSPLHF. CDR3 DNA: TGTGCCAGTAGCCTCCTCCAGGGCCCGAATTCACCCCTCCACTTT.

This clonotype showed up many times. The rearrangement links TRBV24-1 to TRBJ1-2; 8 positions match TRBD1. There are 14 residues in the CDR3. Trimming took 5 bases from V and 4 from J; bases not matched to a gene: 5. The germline V gene has CDR1 KGHDR and CDR2 SFDVKD. CDR3 sequence: CATSAKDRAYGYTF. CDR3 nucleotides: TGTGCCACCAGTGCCAAGGACAGGGCCTATGGCTACACCTTC.

On this clonotype: This clone may be a read error of a much larger clone one base away. The chain recombines TRBV25-1 with TRBJ2-5, with D perhaps TRBD2 (5 bases). The CDR3 length is 13 residues. CDR1 is MGHDK, CDR2 SYGVNS, per germline. The CDR3 here is CTSSGKRQETQYF. CDR3 sequence (DNA): TGTACCAGCAGTGGGAAGCGGCAAGAGACCCAGTACTTC.

The V and J genes are TRBV20-1 and TRBJ2-3; 7 bases fit TRBD2. Germline CDR1 DFQATT, CDR2 SNEGSKA (reference sequence). The CDR3 extends over 14 amino acids. The V gene end was trimmed by 3 bases and the J gene end by 2 bases; junction bases not matched to a gene: 5. DNA of the CDR3: TGCAGTGCTAGTAGGCGGGAGAACACAGATACGCAGTATTTT. Translation: CSASRRENTDTQYF.

This clonotype was recorded a few times. For the CDR3, the DNA is TGTGCCACCAGTGATGCGCGAGCTAACTATGGCTACACCTTC. Encoded protein: CATSDARANYGYTF. The chain has TRBV24-1 and TRBJ1-2; D unclear. V was shortened by 3 bases and J by 0 bases, with 7 bases between the two germline ends. The germline gives CDR1 KGHDR, CDR2 SFDVKD. The CDR3 length is 14 residues.